Following are 11 T cell receptor beta chains from one sample sequenced in a study of T-cell reconstitution after alpha-beta-depleted transplantation in children listed by TCRdb under 2016. The label giving this sample's treatment or condition can be read as: allogeneic hematopoietic cell transplantation with graft depleted of TCRalphabeta T cells and CD19 B cells. The method behind the library was PCR. TCRdb lists the instrument as Illumina HiSeq 2500. To normalize quantification of the TCRbeta repertoire, the TCR libraries were built with molecular barcoding that relied on unique molecular identifiers. TCRdb reanalyzed the raw reads on its own, using fastp at Q25 for trimming and MiXCR for clone calling, and kept in-frame beta chains. Each entry is one CDR3 protein sequence, shown with its most common DNA and genes. The sample contains under 750,000 distinct CDR3 sequences, roughly 24% of them found a single time. The top ten clones comprise roughly 15% of the sample.

The starting material was PBMCs, mostly from graft donor cells, obtained 360 days after TCRalphabeta/CD19-depleted stem cell transplant. The receptors stem from a boy under two years old who had a stem cell transplant for acute myeloid leukemia, so the T cells may come from the graft donor.

The chain couples TRBV5-1 to TRBJ2-3; D call uncertain. From germline, CDR1 is SGHRS and CDR2 YFSETQ. V was shortened by 1 base and J by 0 bases, with 9 bases between the two germline ends. The CDR3 extends over 15 amino acids. CDR3 nucleotides: TGCGCCAGCAGCTTGCAGGATGTTAGCACAGATACGCAGTATTTT. Encoded protein: CASSLQDVSTDTQYF.

This clonotype was detected only a few times. The chain is built from TRBV29-1 and TRBJ1-2, with D uncertain. CDR1 is SQVTM, CDR2 ANQGSEA, per germline. This CDR3 has 11 amino acids. Trimming left V 5 bases short and J 0 bases short, with 4 bases between. CDR3 region: CSVLTNYGYTF. The CDR3 DNA follows: TGCAGCGTTCTGACTAACTATGGCTACACCTTC.

This rearrangement joins TRBV9 to TRBJ2-7; 7 bases are a match to TRBD1. The CDR3 extends over 15 amino acids. Germline assignment: CDR1 SGDLS and CDR2 YYNGEE. Germline trimming cut 4 bases from V and 7 bases from J; bases unmatched to any gene: 14. In DNA form, the CDR3 reads TGTGCCAGCAGCCGAGGGGACAGCTCTAGAAATGAGCAGTACTTC. This gives the protein CASSRGDSSRNEQYF. Full variable domain (rest looked up from reference TRBV9 and TRBJ2-7): DSGVTQTPKHLITATGQRVTLRCSPRSGDLSVYWYQQSLDQGLQFLIQYYNGEERAKGNILERFSAQQFPDLHSELNLSSLELGDSALYFCASSRGDSSRNEQYFGPGTRLTVT.

Many counts were recorded for this clonotype. V is TRBV29-1 and J is TRBJ2-3; TRBD2 aligns across 7 bases. The CDR3 runs 16 residues. J gave up 3 bases and V 6 bases, and 15 bases lay outside the gene matches. The germline V gene has CDR1 SQVTM and CDR2 ANQGSEA. In DNA form, the CDR3 reads TGCAGCGTCCACCTTTGGGAAGCGGGGTTAACAGATACGCAGTATTTT. This sequence encodes CSVHLWEAGLTDTQYF.

This clonotype has a count of ten or more. The gene calls are TRBV20-1 and TRBJ2-7; 7 bases align to TRBD2. This CDR3 has 12 amino acids. Germline-derived CDR1 and CDR2 are DFQATT and SNEGSKA (reference sequence). V shed 3 bases and J 5 bases; nucleotides not matched to a gene: 4. In DNA form, the CDR3 reads TGCAGTGCTAGCGGGGGGAAGAACGAGCAGTACGTC. This translates into CSASGGKNEQYV.

This clonotype was detected ten times or more. The genes are TRBV12-3 or TRBV12-4 and TRBJ2-2, with D possibly TRBD1 on 6 matching bases. The ends were cut back, 3 bases at V and 10 bases at J, with 15 bases in the middle. The CDR3 runs 14 residues. The CDR3 DNA sequence: TGTGCCAGCAGTTTCCGGGACAAGGGTATGGAGCTGTTTTTT. It yields the protein CASSFRDKGMELFF.

The CDR3 loop reads CAGERGVYNEQFF. CDR3 DNA sequence: TGCGCTGGAGAGCGGGGGGTCTACAATGAGCAGTTCTTC. The chain recombines TRBV4-1 with TRBJ2-1, with 9 bases aligning to TRBD2. The CDR3 is made up of 13 amino acids. The V gene's germline CDR1 is MGHRA and CDR2 YSYEKL.

This clonotype was seen repeatedly, ten times or more. The V gene is TRBV20-1, the J gene TRBJ1-2; D unclear. V dropped 0 bases and J dropped 8 bases, with 13 bases sitting between them. CDR1 is DFQATT, CDR2 SNEGSKA, per germline (reference sequence). The CDR3 sequence is 13 residues long. In nucleotides, the CDR3 is TGCAGTGCTAGAGATCAACGGAATTACGGCTACACCTTC. Its protein product is CSARDQRNYGYTF.

The rearrangement joins TRBV12-3 or TRBV12-4 to TRBJ2-5, with D perhaps matching TRBD1 or TRBD2 (5 bases each). V lost 2 bases and J lost 1, with 11 bases in between. The CDR3 spans 15 residues. CDR3 DNA sequence: TGTGCCAGCAGTTTAAGGCGTGGGACCCAAGAGACCCAGTACTTC. Amino acids: CASSLRRGTQETQYF.

This clonotype has a single count. The chain carries TRBV7-8 and TRBJ2-2; 10 bases map to TRBD2. CDR1 SGHVS and CDR2 FQNEAQ come from the germline V gene. With 5 bases clipped from V and 1 base from J, the junction kept 10 bases outside the gene matches. The CDR3 consists of 18 residues. The CDR3 DNA follows: TGTGCCAGCAGCCCAAGCGGGGGGGCCGAGGGGAACACCGGGGAGCTGTTTTTT. Protein: CASSPSGGAEGNTGELFF.

This clonotype was observed at least ten times. The V call is TRBV12-3 or TRBV12-4, the J call TRBJ2-1; weak D call: TRBD1 (5 bases). V shed 6 bases and J shed 5 bases, with 17 bases lying between them. The CDR3 length is 15 residues. CDR3 sequence (DNA): TGTGCCAGCAGCACTGACAGCCCCAGTAACAATGAGCAGTTCTTC. Translated, it gives CASSTDSPSNNEQFF.